This T cell receptor beta chain was captured by sequencing in a study of blood T cell repertoires in COVID-19. Overall study context: The origin of the acute and convalescent COVID-19 samples was the United States, Italy and Spain. The analysed material was cDNA or gDNA that came from T cells, B-cell-depleted T cells, or PBMCs.

Per the authors' pipeline: By means of reference gene primer amplification, nucleated cell counts were estimated. Generated by immunoSEQ multiplex PCR, the TCRdb table keeps only in-frame clones and is missing some. V and J calls plus clone size are reproduced from that table; the DNA served to infer D and trimming. In the table there are 95,000 to 100,000 clones, roughly 86% of which are singletons. The CDR3 covers 15 residues. Trimming shortened V by 6 bases and J by 2 bases, and 16 bases separated the two germline ends. The germline gives CDR1 LNHDA, CDR2 SQIVND (reference sequence). The sequencing sample was made of peripheral blood. The chain couples TRBV19 to TRBJ1-2; possibly TRBD1 for D (6 bases). The source of this sequence is a woman in her twenties or thirties with acute or convalescent COVID-19. CDR3 region: CASSVPGVLNYGYTF. In DNA form, the CDR3 reads TGTGCCAGTAGCGTCCCAGGGGTCTTAAACTATGGCTACACCTTC.